This T cell receptor beta chain appears in the sequencing data of a study of metastatic and nonmetastatic thyroid tumors. The study's findings and limits: According to reports, the diversity of TCR beta was significantly higher in malignant thyroid tumors than in benign nodules, and this held in both blood and tumor samples.

None of the patients had undergone any treatment ahead of thyroid surgery. At least ten counts were recorded for this clone. The antigen is undetermined. This could be a read error, since a much larger clone is one nucleotide away. Other DNA sequences in the sample encode the same CDR3. TCRdb re-processed the PCR reads through MiXCR. The table shows about 25,000 clones, with about 12% occurring only once. Germline values: CDR1 SGHRS, CDR2 YFSETQ. Losses at the gene ends were 4 bases for V and 2 bases for J; bases not matched to a gene: 9. The CDR3 sequence is 15 residues long. This sequence was found in a female donor with papillary thyroid cancer or a benign thyroid nodule (not recorded which). Some clones in this sample may be carry-over from other donors' samples. The sequencing input was blood. This sequence joins TRBV5-1 and TRBJ2-7, with 7 bases lining up with TRBD2. The CDR3 region is CASSLEASGTYEQYF. As DNA, the CDR3 is TGCGCCAGCAGCCTGGAGGCTAGCGGCACCTACGAGCAGTACTTC.